The following is a TCR beta chain sequence with its context. Its antigen is undetermined. Generated by immunoSEQ multiplex PCR, the TCRdb table keeps only in-frame clones and is missing some. The table shows approximately 90,000 clones, with roughly 92% occurring only once. The sample is drawn from a study of cytomegalovirus exposure and HLA in healthy donors. Study-wide background: Later analysis reported that the 120 validation repertoires shared the platform of the approximately 690 first-cohort repertoires. Study-wide results and caveats: TCR clusters originating in the first cohort tended to co-occur in the 120 validation repertoires, according to a later analysis. CMV antigen specificity was confirmed in vitro for three CMV-associated chains. The authors listed around 150 TCR beta chains as cytomegalovirus-associated.

The CDR3 is 16 amino acids. The germline CDR1 and CDR2 sequences are MNHEY and SMNVEV (reference sequence). After removal of 5 bases from V and 2 bases from J, the junction contained 11 bases not matched to a gene. The J gene is TRBJ2-7, the V gene TRBV27; 8 nucleotides line up with TRBD1. Material for sequencing was PBMCs. The clonotype was recovered from a woman aged 25-40 years in good health and CMV-seropositive. The CDR3 nucleotides read TGTGCCAGCAGTCGGACAGGGATCGGGAGCACCTACGAGCAGTACTTC. Protein sequence: CASSRTGIGSTYEQYF.